This entry concerns a single T cell receptor beta chain. The sample originates from a study of blood T cell repertoires in COVID-19. About the study: Acute-phase and convalescent COVID-19 samples originated in the United States, Italy and Spain.

The germline V gene has CDR1 SGHNT and CDR2 YYREEE (reference sequence). V shed 4 bases, J shed 3 bases, and the junction held 8 bases outside the gene matches. The CDR3 spans 15 residues. Profiled with immunoSEQ multiplex PCR; TCRdb holds only in-frame clones, not every one. The sample holds 70,000 to 90,000 clones, around 89% seen once. The gene calls are TRBV5-4 and TRBJ1-2; 8 bases are shared with TRBD1. This TCR came from a woman in her 50s with acute COVID-19. The sequenced material came from PBMCs or T cells enriched from blood (not recorded which). This CDR3 reads CASSPRDRHDYGYTF. CDR3 coding DNA: TGTGCCAGCAGCCCGAGGGACAGGCACGACTATGGCTACACCTTC. Full variable domain (missing parts from reference TRBV5-4 and TRBJ1-2): ETGVTQSPTHLIKTRGQQVTLRCSSQSGHNTVSWYQQALGQGPQFIFQYYREEENGRGNFPPRFSGLQFPNYSSELNVNALELDDSALYLCASSPRDRHDYGYTFGSGTRLTVV.